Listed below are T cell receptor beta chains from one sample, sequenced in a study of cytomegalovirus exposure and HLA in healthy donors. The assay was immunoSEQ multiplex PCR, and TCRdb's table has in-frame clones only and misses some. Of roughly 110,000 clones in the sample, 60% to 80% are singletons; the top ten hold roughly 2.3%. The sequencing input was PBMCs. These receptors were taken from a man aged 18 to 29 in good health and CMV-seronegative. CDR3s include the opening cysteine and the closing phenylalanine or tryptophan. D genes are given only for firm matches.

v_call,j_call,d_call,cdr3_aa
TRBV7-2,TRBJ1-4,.,CASSPEAIPNEKLFF
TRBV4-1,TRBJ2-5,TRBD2,CASSLRTSGGAGETQYF
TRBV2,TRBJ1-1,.,CASSGTAQNTEAFF
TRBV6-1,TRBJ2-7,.,CATTGGGRGYEQYF
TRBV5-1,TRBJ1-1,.,CASSLGGNTEAFF
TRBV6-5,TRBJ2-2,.,CASSYWQVPNTGELFF
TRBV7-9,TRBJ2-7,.,CASSLDYHEQYF
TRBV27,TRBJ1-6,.,CASSFWTDNSPLHF
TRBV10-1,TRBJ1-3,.,CASRAGNSGNTIYF
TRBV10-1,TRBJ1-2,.,CASSESIGASPPNYGYTF
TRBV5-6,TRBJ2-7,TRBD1,CASSQTGTREQYF
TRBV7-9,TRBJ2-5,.,CSSSSILGRDYLETQYF
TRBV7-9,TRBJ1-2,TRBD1,CASSATRGQGYTF
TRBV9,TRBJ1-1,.,CASSADGENTEAFF
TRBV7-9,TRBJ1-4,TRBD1,CASSTDRGSEKLFF
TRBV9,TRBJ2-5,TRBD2,CASSVGSSGKETQYF
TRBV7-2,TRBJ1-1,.,CASSFRWRGDTEAFF
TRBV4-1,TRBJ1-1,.,CASSQDADEAFF
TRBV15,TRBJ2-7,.,CATSRDLEGGEQYF
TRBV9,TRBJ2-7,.,CASSDRDTSYEQYF
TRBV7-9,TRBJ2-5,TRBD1,CASSPGTVQETQYF
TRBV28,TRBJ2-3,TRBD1,CASSLEGASFKQYF
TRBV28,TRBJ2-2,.,CASSTNRPNTGELFF
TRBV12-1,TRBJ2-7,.,CASSLGLEQYF
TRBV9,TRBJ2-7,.,CASSVAETGIEQYF
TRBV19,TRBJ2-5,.,CASSMGLQETQYF
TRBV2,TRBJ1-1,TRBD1,CASKQTGMNTEAFF
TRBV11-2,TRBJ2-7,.,CASSVDWTATYEQYF
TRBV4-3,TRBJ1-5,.,CASSRELHQPQHF
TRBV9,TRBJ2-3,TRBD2,CASSPSGLAGGQSTDTQYF
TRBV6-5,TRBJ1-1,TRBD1,CASSPRRTGNTEAFF
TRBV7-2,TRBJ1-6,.,CASSPYGQTTSPLHF
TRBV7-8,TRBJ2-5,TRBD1,CASSPDRAPQGEQYF
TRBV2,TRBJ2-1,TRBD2,CASSGTRTSGGGYNEQFF
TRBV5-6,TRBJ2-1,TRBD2,CASSLTGGGNYNEQFF
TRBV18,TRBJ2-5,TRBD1,CASSRQGAEETQYF
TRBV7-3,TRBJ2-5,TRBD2,CASSLRRTSGGETQYF
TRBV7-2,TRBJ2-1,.,CASSLARGPRGEQFF
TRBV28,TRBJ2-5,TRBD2,CASSSGVQETQYF
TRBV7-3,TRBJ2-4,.,CASSMTGEGTKNIQYF
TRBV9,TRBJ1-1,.,CASSVYGVSEAFF
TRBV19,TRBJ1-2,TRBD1,CASRDRGHHGYTF
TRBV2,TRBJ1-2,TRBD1,CASRDRGINYGYTF
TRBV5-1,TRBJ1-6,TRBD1,CASSSGTVNSPLHF
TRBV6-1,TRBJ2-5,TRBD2,CASSEGYASGSETQYF
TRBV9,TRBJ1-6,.,CASSVARGGNSPLHF
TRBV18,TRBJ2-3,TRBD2,CASSPRGLAGSDTQYF
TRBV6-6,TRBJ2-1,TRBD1,CASITGGAYNEQFF
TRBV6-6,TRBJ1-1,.,CASDMNTEAFF
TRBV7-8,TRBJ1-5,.,CASSLTDIGNQPQHF
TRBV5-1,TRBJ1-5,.,CASSSGPGGQPQHF
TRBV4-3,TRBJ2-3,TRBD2,CASSRGLAGGTSTDTQYF
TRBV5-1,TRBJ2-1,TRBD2,CASSLWRGGYNEQFF
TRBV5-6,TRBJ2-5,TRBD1,CASSLAGRGPETQYF